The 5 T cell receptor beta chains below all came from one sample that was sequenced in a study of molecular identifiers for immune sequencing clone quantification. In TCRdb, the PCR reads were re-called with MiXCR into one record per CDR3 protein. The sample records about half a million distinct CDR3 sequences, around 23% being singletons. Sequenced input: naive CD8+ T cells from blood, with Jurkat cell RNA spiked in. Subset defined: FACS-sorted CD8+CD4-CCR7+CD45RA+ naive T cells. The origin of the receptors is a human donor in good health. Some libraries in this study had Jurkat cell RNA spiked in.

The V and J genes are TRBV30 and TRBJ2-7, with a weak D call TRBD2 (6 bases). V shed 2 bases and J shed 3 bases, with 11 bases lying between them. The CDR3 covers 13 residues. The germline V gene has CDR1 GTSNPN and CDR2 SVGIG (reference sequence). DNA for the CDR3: TGTGCCTGGAGTTTAGGACTAAACTACGAGCAGTACTTC. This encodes CAWSLGLNYEQYF.

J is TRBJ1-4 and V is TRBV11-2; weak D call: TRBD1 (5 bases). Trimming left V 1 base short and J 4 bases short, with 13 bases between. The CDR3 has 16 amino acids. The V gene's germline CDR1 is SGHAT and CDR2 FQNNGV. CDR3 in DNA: TGTGCCAGCAGCTTAGTGGGGGGTGCCTATAATGAAAAACTGTTTTTT. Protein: CASSLVGGAYNEKLFF.

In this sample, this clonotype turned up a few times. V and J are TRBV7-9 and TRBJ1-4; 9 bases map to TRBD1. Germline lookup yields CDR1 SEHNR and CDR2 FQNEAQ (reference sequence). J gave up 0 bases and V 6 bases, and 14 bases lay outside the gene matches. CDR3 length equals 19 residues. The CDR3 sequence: CASSWTGVKPTSTNEKLFF. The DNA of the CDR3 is TGTGCCAGCAGTTGGACAGGGGTCAAACCGACCTCAACTAATGAAAAACTGTTTTTT. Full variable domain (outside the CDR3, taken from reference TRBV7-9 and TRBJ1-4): DTGVSQNPRHKITKRGQNVTFRCDPISEHNRLYWYRQTLGQGPEFLTYFQNEAQLEKSRLLSDRFSAERPKGSFSTLEIQRTEQGDSAMYLCASSWTGVKPTSTNEKLFFGSGTQLSVL.

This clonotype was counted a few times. As DNA, the CDR3 is TGTGCCAGCAGTTTTACAGTTCCCATCACCGGGGAGCTGTTTTTT. This encodes CASSFTVPITGELFF. The gene calls are TRBV27 and TRBJ2-2; D is ambiguous. This CDR3 region has 15 residues. Germline V gene lookup returns CDR1 MNHEY and CDR2 SMNVEV (reference sequence). Trimming pared 3 bases from V and 4 bases from J, leaving 12 bases between.

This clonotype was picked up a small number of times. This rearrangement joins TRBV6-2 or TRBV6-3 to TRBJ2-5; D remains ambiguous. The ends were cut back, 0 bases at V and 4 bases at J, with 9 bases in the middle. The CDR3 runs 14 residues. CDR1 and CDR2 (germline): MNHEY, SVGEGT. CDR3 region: CASSYSALAETQYF. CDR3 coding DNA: TGTGCCAGCAGTTACTCGGCCTTGGCAGAGACCCAGTACTTC.